The 24 T cell receptor beta chains presented below share a single source sample, sequenced in a study of shared clonotypes between healthy human individuals. Using immunoSEQ multiplex PCR, the repertoire was profiled, and TCRdb retains in-frame clones only, with some absent. This sample carries roughly 1,000,000 clones, 70% to 80% of them seen once, and the ten largest clones take 0.55% to 0.7%. The sample consisted of memory CD4+ T cells from PBMCs. Sample subset: CD45RA-negative fraction. Receptors originate from a man between 18 and 29 years old in good health. Some clones in this sample may be carry-over from other donors' samples.

This clone was recorded a few times. The chain is built from TRBV18 and TRBJ1-2; TRBD1 matches 8 bases. V shed 5 bases and J 1 base; nucleotides not matched to a gene: 9. The CDR3 length is 16 residues. The germline V gene has CDR1 KGHSH and CDR2 LQKENI. CDR3 coding DNA: TGTGCCAGCTCATCCGAGACAGGGGCGATTAACTATGGCTACACCTTC. The encoded protein is CASSSETGAINYGYTF.

The rearrangement joins TRBV29-1 to TRBJ2-1; D is unclear. In germline, CDR1 is SQVTM, CDR2 ANQGSEA. This CDR3 region has 12 residues. V lost 7 bases and J lost 4, with 11 bases in between. CDR3 DNA: TGCAGCGCCGAAGTGCCATACAATGAGCAGTTCTTC. This sequence encodes CSAEVPYNEQFF.

The V call is TRBV7-7, the J call TRBJ2-3; 11 nucleotides match TRBD2. With 5 bases clipped from V and 5 bases from J, the junction kept 6 bases outside the gene matches. CDR1 is SSHAT and CDR2 is FNYEAQ in the germline V gene (reference sequence). The CDR3 totals 15 residues. CDR3 sequence: CASSHGLAGGDTQYF. DNA of the CDR3: TGTGCCAGCAGCCATGGACTAGCGGGTGGAGATACGCAGTATTTT.

The chain employs TRBV7-2 and TRBJ2-3; no clear D gene. V was shortened by 0 bases and J by 2 bases, with 9 bases between the two germline ends. The length of the CDR3 is 15 residues. CDR1 SGHTA and CDR2 FQGNSA come from the germline V gene. The CDR3 sequence is CASSLARSVTDTQYF. CDR3 coding DNA: TGTGCCAGCAGCTTAGCGCGGTCAGTCACAGATACGCAGTATTTT.

The chain is built from TRBV6-4 and TRBJ2-1; the D gene is possibly TRBD1 (6 bases). V lost 5 bases, J lost 8 bases, and 16 bases lay in between. The CDR3 covers 14 residues. Germline V gives CDR1 MRHNA, CDR2 SNTAGT. The CDR3 nucleotides read TGTGCCAGCAGTAGATACAGGGATCAGGATGAGCAGTTCTTC. This translates into CASSRYRDQDEQFF.

This sequence joins TRBV7-9 and TRBJ1-2; no firm D call. Trimming shortened V by 1 base and J by 8 bases, and 8 bases separated the two germline ends. This CDR3 has 12 residues. Germline CDR1 reads SEHNR; CDR2 reads FQNEAQ (reference sequence). CDR3 bases: TGTGCCAGCAGCTTAGGGTCCGGGGGCTACACCTTC. This codes for CASSLGSGGYTF.

The chain recombines TRBV5-4 with TRBJ1-1; D may be TRBD1 (6 bases). Germline lookup yields CDR1 SGHNT and CDR2 YYREEE (reference sequence). V lost 4 bases and J lost 0, with 10 bases in between. This CDR3 has 14 residues. This CDR3 reads CASSRGAMNTEAFF. The CDR3 DNA follows: TGTGCCAGCAGCAGGGGGGCGATGAACACTGAAGCTTTCTTT.

V is TRBV11-2 and J is TRBJ2-1, with TRBD2 identical over 11 bases. J gave up 5 bases and V 6 bases, and 9 bases lay outside the gene matches. CDR3 length: 16 residues. CDR1 and CDR2 from the germline V gene are SGHAT and FQNNGV. This chain's CDR3 is CASSSSGRAVHNEQFF. The CDR3 DNA reads as TGTGCCAGCAGTAGTAGCGGGAGGGCCGTCCACAATGAGCAGTTCTTC. Based on the CDR3 plus reference TRBV11-2 and TRBJ2-1, the full variable domain is EAGVAQSPRYKIIEKRQSVAFWCNPISGHATLYWYQQILGQGPKLLIQFQNNGVVDDSQLPKDRFSAERLKGVDSTLKIQPAKLEDSAVYLCASSSSGRAVHNEQFFGPGTRLTVL.

On this clone itself: The same CDR3 arises from other DNA sequences in this sample as well. The rearrangement uses TRBV19 and TRBJ1-3; perhaps TRBD1 as D (5 bases). CDR1 and CDR2 (germline): LNHDA, SQIVND (reference sequence). This CDR3 has 14 amino acids. The germline V and J ends were trimmed by 3 bases and 4 bases, with 10 bases remaining between them. DNA for the CDR3: TGTGCCAGTAGTATCCGGGACGGCGGAAACACCATATATTTT. This translates into CASSIRDGGNTIYF.

CDR3 protein: CASSQVPVHTGELFF. In DNA, the CDR3 is TGCGCCAGCAGCCAAGTTCCGGTCCACACCGGGGAGCTGTTTTTT. The rearrangement joins TRBV4-3 to TRBJ2-2; D ambiguous. The germline V gene has CDR1 LGHNA and CDR2 YSLEER. The CDR3 loop spans 15 amino acids. V lost 1 base, J lost 3 bases, and 9 bases lay in between.

The chain links TRBV7-8 to TRBJ1-1; unclear D gene. V lost 1 base and J lost 1, with 4 bases in between. Looked up from germline, CDR1 is SGHVS and CDR2 is FQNEAQ. CDR3 length equals 13 residues. CDR3 sequence: CASSLGKNTEAFF. DNA of the CDR3: TGTGCCAGCAGCTTAGGAAAGAACACTGAAGCTTTCTTT.

This clone was seen once. J is TRBJ2-2 and V is TRBV5-1; TRBD1 matches 7 bases. The CDR3 contains 13 residues. Trimming removed 9 bases from V and 7 bases from J; junction bases left unmatched: 9. Germline V lookup: CDR1 SGHRS, CDR2 YFSETQ. This CDR3 reads CATESQGNGELFF. DNA of the CDR3: TGCGCCACCGAATCACAGGGGAACGGGGAGCTGTTTTTT.

This clone appeared many times. This chain uses TRBV6-1 with TRBJ2-3; D is uncertain. The V and J ends lost 6 bases and 7 bases respectively, with 20 bases between them. CDR3 size: 15 residues. From germline, CDR1 is MNHNS and CDR2 SASEGT. CDR3 residues: CASSPRAFGLNTQYF. The CDR3 DNA follows: TGTGCCAGCAGCCCTCGGGCCTTCGGGTTGAATACGCAGTATTTT.

The chain employs TRBV18 and TRBJ1-1; 9 bases align to TRBD1. The CDR3 contains 16 residues. Germline V gene lookup returns CDR1 KGHSH and CDR2 LQKENI. J lost 4 bases, V lost 5 bases, and 11 bases had no gene match. CDR3 sequence: CASSVGQGTVGTEAFF. The CDR3 DNA sequence: TGTGCCAGCTCAGTGGGACAGGGAACGGTAGGCACTGAAGCTTTCTTT.

The chain links TRBV4-1 to TRBJ1-4; perhaps TRBD1 as D (5 bases). This CDR3 spans 14 amino acids. Deletions cut 1 base from V and 8 bases from J, with 11 bases between. Germline V gives CDR1 MGHRA, CDR2 YSYEKL. CDR3 nucleotide sequence: TGCGCCAGCAGCCAAGGTCTCGGGGGGGAAAAACTGTTTTTT. It yields the protein CASSQGLGGEKLFF.

The chain combines TRBV5-1 with TRBJ2-1; D perhaps matches TRBD1 (6 bases). Germline CDR1 is SGHRS and CDR2 is YFSETQ. Trimming took 3 bases from V and 1 from J, leaving 8 bases between them. The CDR3 is made up of 14 amino acids. CDR3 amino acids: CASSSQGSYNEQFF. CDR3 sequence (DNA): TGCGCCAGCAGCTCACAGGGTTCCTACAATGAGCAGTTCTTC.

This clone was seen more than once but under ten times. This sample includes further DNA sequences coding for the same CDR3. J is TRBJ2-5 and V is TRBV20-1, with a tentative D call TRBD2 (6 bases). CDR1 is DFQATT, CDR2 SNEGSKA, per germline (reference sequence). Trimming pared 5 bases from V and 5 bases from J, leaving 9 bases between. This CDR3 has 11 amino acids. The CDR3 is CSAGGWETQYF. CDR3 DNA: TGCAGTGCTGGGGGGTGGGAGACCCAGTACTTC.

The chain carries TRBV7-9 and TRBJ1-1; a possible D gene is TRBD1 (5 bases). The CDR3 runs 13 residues. Looked up from germline, CDR1 is SEHNR and CDR2 is FQNEAQ (reference sequence). Trimming left V 7 bases short and J 5 bases short, with 14 bases between. CDR3 sequence (DNA): TGTGCCAGCATTGGGGTAGGGGAAACTGAAGCTTTCTTT. Translated, it gives CASIGVGETEAFF.

This chain joins TRBV7-9 and TRBJ1-3, with D unresolved. The CDR3 runs to 16 residues. CDR1 SEHNR and CDR2 FQNEAQ come from the germline V gene (reference sequence). The V and J ends lost 5 bases and 0 bases respectively, with 14 bases between them. The CDR3 DNA reads as TGTGCCAGCAGCATCCTCCAGCCTTCCTCTGGAAACACCATATATTTT. Translating it yields CASSILQPSSGNTIYF. Complete variable domain (other parts from reference TRBV7-9 and TRBJ1-3): DTGVSQNPRHKITKRGQNVTFRCDPISEHNRLYWYRQTLGQGPEFLTYFQNEAQLEKSRLLSDRFSAERPKGSFSTLEIQRTEQGDSAMYLCASSILQPSSGNTIYFGEGSWLTVV.

V gene TRBV19 combines with J gene TRBJ2-7, with TRBD1 matching 9 bases. The germline V gene encodes CDR1 LNHDA and CDR2 SQIVND (reference sequence). This CDR3 has 16 amino acids. Trimming took 3 bases from V and 1 from J; bases not matched to a gene: 7. CDR3 sequence reads: CASSMATGGGSYEQYF. In DNA form, the CDR3 reads TGTGCCAGTAGTATGGCAACAGGGGGCGGTTCCTACGAGCAGTACTTC.

This chain uses TRBV6-6 with TRBJ2-7; perhaps TRBD1 as D (6 bases). The CDR3 runs 14 residues. Trimming stripped 5 bases from V and 1 base from J, with 12 bases between. Germline assignment: CDR1 MNHNY and CDR2 SVGAGI (reference sequence). The DNA of the CDR3 is TGTGCCAGCAGTGAGGCTGGACAGTCCTACGAGCAGTACTTC. It is translated as CASSEAGQSYEQYF.

This clone was picked up a small number of times. The chain combines TRBV1 with TRBJ1-4; the tabulated D call, TRBD1, remains unverified against the DNA. TRBV1 is shown as a pseudogene. CDR3 size: 19 residues. In DNA form, the CDR3 reads TGCACCAGCATCCTTTACGGGTGGACAGGATTGGCAACTAATGAAAAACTGTTTTTT. Residues: CTSILYGWTGLATNEKLFF.

The rearrangement joins TRBV2 to TRBJ2-3, with 7 positions matching TRBD2. The CDR3 has 14 amino acids. Germline loops: CDR1 SNHLY, CDR2 FYNNEI. V was clipped by 8 bases and J by 3 bases; unmatched bases: 8. The CDR3 loop reads CASAGLAATDTQYF. The CDR3 nucleotides are TGTGCCAGCGCGGGGCTAGCGGCGACAGATACGCAGTATTTT. Looking up the rest from reference TRBV2 and TRBJ2-3 gives the full variable domain: EPEVTQTPSHQVTQMGQEVILRCVPISNHLYFYWYRQILGQKVEFLVSFYNNEISEKSEIFDDQFSVERPDGSNFTLKIRSTKLEDSAMYFCASAGLAATDTQYFGPGTRLTVL.

The gene calls are TRBV11-2 and TRBJ2-3; perhaps TRBD2 as D (5 bases). CDR3 size: 14 residues. CDR1 SGHAT and CDR2 FQNNGV come from the germline V gene. V was pared by 7 bases and J by 0 bases, with 11 bases between. CDR3 residues: CASKGAQSTDTQYF. The CDR3 DNA follows: TGTGCCAGCAAGGGAGCGCAAAGCACAGATACGCAGTATTTT. The full variable domain, completed using reference TRBV11-2 and TRBJ2-3, is EAGVAQSPRYKIIEKRQSVAFWCNPISGHATLYWYQQILGQGPKLLIQFQNNGVVDDSQLPKDRFSAERLKGVDSTLKIQPAKLEDSAVYLCASKGAQSTDTQYFGPGTRLTVL.